This entry lists 21 T cell receptor beta chains sequenced from one sample in a study of blood T cell repertoires in COVID-19. Method: immunoSEQ multiplex PCR; TCRdb's copy keeps in-frame clones and lacks some. Counted here are hundreds of thousands of clones, about 89% occurring once; the ten biggest clones make up approximately 8.8%. The source material was PBMCs or T cells enriched from blood (not recorded which). The receptors were sampled from a middle-aged woman who had recovered from COVID-19.

This chain uses TRBV11-2 with TRBJ1-1; no definite D call. Germline assignment: CDR1 SGHAT and CDR2 FQNNGV. The length of the CDR3 is 14 residues. Trimming left V 1 base short and J 0 bases short, with 6 bases between. The CDR3 here is CASSLGLLNTEAFF. The CDR3 bases are TGTGCCAGCAGCTTAGGACTTTTGAACACTGAAGCTTTCTTT. The full variable domain, its missing parts supplied by reference TRBV11-2 and TRBJ1-1, is EAGVAQSPRYKIIEKRQSVAFWCNPISGHATLYWYQQILGQGPKLLIQFQNNGVVDDSQLPKDRFSAERLKGVDSTLKIQPAKLEDSAVYLCASSLGLLNTEAFFGQGTRLTVV.

The chain combines TRBV19 with TRBJ1-3; 8 bases match TRBD1. The V segment lost 2 bases and the J segment 7 bases; nucleotides outside the gene matches: 4. The germline CDR1 and CDR2 sequences are LNHDA and SQIVND (reference sequence). The CDR3 runs to 14 residues. The CDR3 DNA follows: TGTGCCAGTAGTATAAGTTGGACAGGGAACACCATATATTTT. Its translation: CASSISWTGNTIYF.

The chain recombines TRBV28 with TRBJ2-7; 15 positions match TRBD2. After removal of 5 bases from V and 1 base from J, the junction contained 6 bases not matched to a gene. The germline V gene has CDR1 MDHEN and CDR2 SYDVKM. The CDR3 runs 17 residues. The chain's CDR3 is CASSGLAGGPRSYEQYF. In DNA, the CDR3 is TGTGCCAGCAGTGGACTAGCGGGGGGGCCTCGGTCCTACGAGCAGTACTTC.

The rearrangement joins TRBV29-1 to TRBJ2-3; 8 bases align to TRBD1. The V gene end was trimmed by 3 bases and the J gene end by 4 bases; junction bases not matched to a gene: 6. CDR1 and CDR2 from the germline V gene are SQVTM and ANQGSEA. This CDR3 comprises 14 residues. The CDR3 protein is CSVEWTGSPDTQYF. The DNA of the CDR3 is TGCAGCGTTGAGTGGACAGGGAGCCCAGATACGCAGTATTTT.

This clone occurred once. V gene TRBV3-1 (or the pseudogene TRBV3-2) combines with J gene TRBJ1-1; the match to TRBD1 covers 7 bases. CDR1 and CDR2 (germline): LGHDT, YNNKEL (reference sequence). This CDR3 comprises 14 residues. J was trimmed by 4 bases and V by 1 base; bases with no gene match: 3. The DNA of the CDR3 is TGTGCCAGCAGCCAAGCAACAGGGGCCACTGAAGCTTTCTTT. This sequence encodes CASSQATGATEAFF.

This clone was counted only a few times. This CDR3 is CASSLSQGYGEAFF. The CDR3 DNA reads as TGTGCCAGCAGCTTGTCACAGGGTTACGGTGAAGCTTTCTTT. The rearrangement joins TRBV7-9 to TRBJ1-1, with D perhaps matching TRBD1 (6 bases). The CDR3 is 14 residues long. From germline, CDR1 is SEHNR and CDR2 FQNEAQ (reference sequence). Trimming removed 3 bases at V and 7 bases at J, with 15 bases between.

CDR3 in amino acids: CASSESTGGWMRAFF. CDR3 DNA sequence: TGCGCCAGCAGTGAGTCGACAGGGGGGTGGATGCGAGCTTTCTTT. The rearrangement uses TRBV10-2 and TRBJ1-1; 9 bases line up with TRBD1. This CDR3 is 15 amino acids long. J gave up 10 bases and V 0 bases, and 9 bases lay outside the gene matches. The V gene's germline CDR1 is WSHSY and CDR2 SAAADI.

This clone was observed once. V usage is TRBV2 and J usage is TRBJ1-4; 8 nucleotides match TRBD1. The CDR3 has 14 residues. With 6 bases clipped from V and 0 bases from J, the junction kept 0 bases outside the gene matches. The germline CDR1 and CDR2 sequences are SNHLY and FYNNEI. The CDR3 nucleotides are TGTGCCAGCAGGGGACAGGCAACTAATGAAAAACTGTTTTTT. As protein: CASRGQATNEKLFF.

The J gene is TRBJ2-1, the V gene TRBV28, with 9 bases lining up with TRBD2. CDR3 length equals 16 residues. V trimming: 7 bases; J trimming: 6 bases; junction bases outside the gene matches: 13. The germline gives CDR1 MDHEN, CDR2 SYDVKM. The CDR3 region has the DNA TGTGCCAGCATTGTGGCGGGGGGGGAGGAAACCAATGAGCAGTTCTTC. Protein sequence: CASIVAGGEETNEQFF. Full variable domain (rest looked up from reference TRBV28 and TRBJ2-1): DVKVTQSSRYLVKRTGEKVFLECVQDMDHENMFWYRQDPGLGLRLIYFSYDVKMKEKGDIPEGYSVSREKKERFSLILESASTNQTSMYLCASIVAGGEETNEQFFGPGTRLTVL.

The rearrangement links TRBV9 to TRBJ1-1, with D perhaps matching TRBD1 (6 bases). Per the germline V gene, CDR1 is SGDLS and CDR2 is YYNGEE. This CDR3 spans 16 amino acids. Trimming stripped 0 bases from V and 3 bases from J, with 15 bases between. CDR3 protein: CASSVGTGYPDTEAFF. The DNA of the CDR3 is TGTGCCAGCAGCGTAGGAACAGGGTATCCGGACACTGAAGCTTTCTTT.

The chain has TRBV2 and TRBJ2-7, with 12 bases identical to TRBD2. CDR3 length equals 15 residues. CDR1 is SNHLY and CDR2 is FYNNEI in the germline V gene. J lost 0 bases, V lost 10 bases, and 7 bases had no gene match. The CDR3 coding sequence is TGTGCCATCAAAACTAGCGGGAGGAGCTCCTACGAGCAGTACTTC. This encodes CAIKTSGRSSYEQYF.

The rearrangement joins TRBV18 to TRBJ2-2, with D possibly TRBD1 on 5 matching bases. Germline loops: CDR1 KGHSH, CDR2 LQKENI. The CDR3 has 16 residues. V gave up 1 base and J gave up 2 bases, with 11 bases separating them. The CDR3 is CASSPLTVKNTGELFF. CDR3 nucleotide sequence: TGTGCCAGCTCACCACTGACAGTAAAAAACACCGGGGAGCTGTTTTTT.

The chain has TRBV9 and TRBJ2-3; TRBD2 matches 7 bases. Germline V gene data show CDR1 as SGDLS and CDR2 as YYNGEE. The CDR3 extends over 14 amino acids. The V segment lost 0 bases and the J segment 3 bases; nucleotides outside the gene matches: 1. The CDR3 region is CASSVDGRTDTQYF. As DNA, the CDR3 is TGTGCCAGCAGCGTAGACGGGAGGACAGATACGCAGTATTTT.

V is TRBV5-1 and J is TRBJ2-5; TRBD2 matches at 11 bases. The CDR3 sequence is 16 residues long. Germline V gene sequence: CDR1 SGHRS, CDR2 YFSETQ. V lost 4 bases to trimming and J lost 4 bases; unmatched junction nucleotides: 9. For the CDR3, the DNA is TGCGCCAGCAGCGCGCGACTAGCGGGAATCGTAGAGACCCAGTACTTC. Protein sequence: CASSARLAGIVETQYF.

The gene calls are TRBV28 and TRBJ2-3, with D possibly being TRBD2 (6 bases). The CDR3 length is 14 residues. Per the germline V gene, CDR1 is MDHEN and CDR2 is SYDVKM. V lost 11 bases and J lost 4, with 19 bases in between. The CDR3 DNA follows: TGTGCCGGGCGGAGAGCGGGTTTGTCAGATACGCAGTATTTT. Translation gives CAGRRAGLSDTQYF.

The V gene is TRBV7-9, the J gene TRBJ1-1; possibly TRBD1 for D (5 bases). V was pared by 5 bases and J by 1 base, with 17 bases between. The CDR3 has 16 amino acids. Germline V gene data show CDR1 as SEHNR and CDR2 as FQNEAQ (reference sequence). CDR3 in DNA: TGTGCCAGCAGCCCACCTGGGGGGAGGCCGAACACTGAAGCTTTCTTT. It specifies CASSPPGGRPNTEAFF.

The V call is TRBV29-1, the J call TRBJ2-1, with 8 bases identical to TRBD2. This CDR3 is built from 14 residues. Germline trimming cut 3 bases from V and 5 bases from J; bases unmatched to any gene: 6. Germline CDR1 and CDR2: SQVTM and ANQGSEA. The CDR3 DNA sequence: TGCAGCGTTGACCGTAGCGGGATCGACAATGAGCAGTTCTTC. This translates into CSVDRSGIDNEQFF.

The chain couples TRBV6-2 or TRBV6-3 to TRBJ2-7; 10 bases fit TRBD2. The CDR3 has 14 amino acids. With V trimmed by 7 bases and J by 6 bases, 9 bases remained unmatched. Germline assignment: CDR1 MNHEY and CDR2 SVGEGT. CDR3 region: CASTPSGGAGEQYF. The CDR3 DNA reads TGTGCCAGCACCCCAAGCGGGGGGGCGGGCGAGCAGTACTTC.

The CDR3: CASSFLGQAPQHF. The DNA of the CDR3 is TGTGCCAGCAGTTTCCTGGGCCAGGCGCCCCAGCATTTT. The chain uses TRBV12-3 or TRBV12-4 and TRBJ1-5; D call uncertain. CDR3 length equals 13 residues. Trimming cost V 3 bases and J 9 bases, with 12 bases left between them.

The chain carries TRBV19 and TRBJ1-5; no clear D gene. Germline values: CDR1 LNHDA, CDR2 SQIVND (reference sequence). The CDR3 covers 15 residues. The V gene lost 3 bases and the J gene lost 2 bases, with 11 bases spanning the gap. CDR3 DNA sequence: TGTGCCAGTAGTATTTCACCTCGGGGCAATCAGCCCCAGCATTTT. This sequence encodes CASSISPRGNQPQHF.

J is TRBJ2-5 and V is TRBV14; the match to TRBD1 covers 7 bases. CDR1 is SGHDN and CDR2 is FVKESK in the germline V gene. The CDR3 consists of 15 residues. Unmatched junction bases numbered 9, after V lost 4 bases and J lost 4 bases. As DNA, the CDR3 is TGTGCCAGCAGCCTAAGGGGGCCGTTTACAGAGACCCAGTACTTC. Its protein product is CASSLRGPFTETQYF.